This T cell receptor (beta chain) comes out of a study of Graves' ophthalmopathy and Graves' hyperthyroidism. This CDR3 spans 14 amino acids. V shed 5 bases and J shed 4 bases, with 9 bases lying between them. Germline lookup yields CDR1 SGHTA and CDR2 FQGTGA. Notes on the study in general: A classifier, a 13-signature model, separated ophthalmopathy from stable hyperthyroidism with more than 85% sensitivity and 75% to 83% specificity.

For donors with ophthalmopathy, the disease showed moderate-to-severe activity, reached CAS ≥3 and NOSPECS ≥4, and had lasted under 3 months. Pregnancy or lactation, uncontrolled infections and other autoimmune diseases were grounds for excluding patients. Using RNA transcripts, the TCR beta CDR3 regions were amplified. In the first round, RT-PCR was carried out with HTBI primers, and a multiplex PCR formed the second round. TCRdb fed the multiplex PCR reads into MiXCR, producing one record per CDR3 protein. The table lists 45,000 to 60,000 distinct CDR3 sequences, about half of them singletons, with 4.7% in the top ten. Worth noting for this clonotype: What it binds is unknown.

The sample consisted of peripheral blood. This receptor was identified in an adult woman with Graves' ophthalmopathy. The chain has TRBV7-3 and TRBJ1-6, with D tentatively TRBD1 (6 bases). CDR3: CASSKDSYNSPLHF. The CDR3 nucleotides are TGTGCCAGCAGCAAGGACAGTTATAATTCACCCCTCCACTTT.